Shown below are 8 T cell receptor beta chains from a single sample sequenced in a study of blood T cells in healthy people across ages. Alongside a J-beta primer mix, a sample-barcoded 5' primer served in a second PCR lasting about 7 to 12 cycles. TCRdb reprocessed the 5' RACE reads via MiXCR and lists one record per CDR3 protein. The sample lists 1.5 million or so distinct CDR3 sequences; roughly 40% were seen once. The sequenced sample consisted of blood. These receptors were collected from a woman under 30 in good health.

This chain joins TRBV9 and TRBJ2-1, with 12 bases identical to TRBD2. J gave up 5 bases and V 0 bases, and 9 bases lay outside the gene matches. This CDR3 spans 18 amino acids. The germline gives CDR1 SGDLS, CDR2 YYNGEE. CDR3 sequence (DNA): TGTGCCAGCAGCGTAGGGCTAGCGGGGGGGCAGGGCAACAATGAGCAGTTCTTC. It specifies CASSVGLAGGQGNNEQFF.

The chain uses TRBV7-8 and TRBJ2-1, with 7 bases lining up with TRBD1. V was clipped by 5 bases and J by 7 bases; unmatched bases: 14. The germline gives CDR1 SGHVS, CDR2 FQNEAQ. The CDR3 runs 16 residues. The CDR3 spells CASSAPGLGGGNEQFF. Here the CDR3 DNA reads TGTGCCAGCAGCGCCCCGGGGCTAGGGGGCGGGAATGAGCAGTTCTTC.

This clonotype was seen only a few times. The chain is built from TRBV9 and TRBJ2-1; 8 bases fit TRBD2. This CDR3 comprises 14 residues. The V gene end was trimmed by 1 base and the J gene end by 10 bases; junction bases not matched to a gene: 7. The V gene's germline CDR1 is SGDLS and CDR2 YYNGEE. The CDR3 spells CASSVTGGASEQFF. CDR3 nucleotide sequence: TGTGCCAGCAGCGTAACCGGGGGGGCATCGGAGCAGTTCTTC.

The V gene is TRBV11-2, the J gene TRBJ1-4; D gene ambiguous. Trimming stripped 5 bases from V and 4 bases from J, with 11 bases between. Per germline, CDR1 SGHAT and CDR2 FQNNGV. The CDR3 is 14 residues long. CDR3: CASSPGSVNEKLFF. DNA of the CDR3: TGTGCCAGCAGCCCCGGGTCAGTTAATGAAAAACTGTTTTTT.

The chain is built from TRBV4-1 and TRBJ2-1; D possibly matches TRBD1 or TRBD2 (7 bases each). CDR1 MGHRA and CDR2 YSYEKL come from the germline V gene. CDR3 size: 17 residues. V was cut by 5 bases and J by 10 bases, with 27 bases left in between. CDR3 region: CASSSGGLADTSYEQFF. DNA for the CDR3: TGCGCCAGCAGCTCAGGGGGGCTAGCGGACACCTCCTACGAGCAGTTCTTC.

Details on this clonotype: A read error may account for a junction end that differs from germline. In DNA form, the CDR3 reads TGTGCCAGCAGCTTGGGGGCTAGCGGGATTGACCAGGAGACCCAGTACTTC. Translated: CASSLGASGIDQETQYF. The chain carries TRBV5-6 and TRBJ2-4; 9 bases map to TRBD2. The DNA matches TRBJ2-5 better at its end, which makes the J call doubtful. The germline V gene has CDR1 SGHDT and CDR2 YYEEEE. The CDR3 loop spans 17 amino acids.

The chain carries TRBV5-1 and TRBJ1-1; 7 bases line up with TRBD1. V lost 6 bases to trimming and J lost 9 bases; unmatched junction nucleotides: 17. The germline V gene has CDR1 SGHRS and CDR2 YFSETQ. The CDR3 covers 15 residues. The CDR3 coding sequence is TGCGCCAGCACCCCCACAGGGGCCCATATAACCCAAGCTTTCTTT. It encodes CASTPTGAHITQAFF.

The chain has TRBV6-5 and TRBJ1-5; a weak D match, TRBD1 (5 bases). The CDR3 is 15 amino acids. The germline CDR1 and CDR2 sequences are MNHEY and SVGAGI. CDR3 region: CAVGRDDLRNQPQHF. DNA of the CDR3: TGTGCTGTGGGCAGGGACGATCTAAGAAATCAGCCCCAGCATTTT.